The sequence of this T cell receptor (beta chain) was determined in a study of cytomegalovirus exposure and HLA in healthy donors (dated by TCRdb to 2015 to 2018). About the investigation overall: According to an earlier analysis of around 600 of the donors, about 179 million T cells yielded 117 million unique TCR beta sequences and about 280 Gb of sequence data. Roughly 300 gigabases of sequencing data and tens of millions of unique TCR sequences made up an early release that covered approximately 650 HLA-typed donors. Of the approximately 400 genotyped donors, more than 75% were placed in the genetic ancestry cluster associated with self-reported Caucasian donors. The study aimed to test whether cataloging public T cell receptors could reveal signatures of past pathogen exposure. The study profiled the T cell repertoires of about 640 subjects by immunosequencing and related them to cytomegalovirus serostatus. In addition to the first cohort of roughly 700 subjects, a separate validation cohort of 120 different subjects was used. The study combined high-throughput TCR immunosequencing, statistical association of individual TCRs with disease status, and machine learning to predict cytomegalovirus infection status. In a later analysis, previously published TCR beta repertoires from roughly 710 donors were re-analyzed and high-resolution HLA genotyping was added so that TCR occurrence patterns could be studied. In the later analysis, no new phenotypic data were used to find candidate immune exposures; instead, reliance was placed on TCR beta sequences and their occurrence across donors. An earlier analysis of 500 to 750 of the donors applied high-throughput TCR beta sequencing to assess whether each TCR beta V gene segment acted as functional or pseudogenic. Alongside the repertoire data, information on donor age, sex, ethnicity and CMV serostatus was compiled. A later genetic analysis used genome-wide SNP genotypes for 398 of the 666 donors, treating that subset as a discovery cohort. All discovery cohort repertoires had been generated on a single sequencing platform. HLA typing included class I and class II loci at four-digit resolution. The number of typed donors differed by locus: 629-630 for A, B, C, DRB1 and DQB1; 522 for DQA1; approximately 600 for DPA1; and 400 to 480 for DPB1. Because of strong linkage in the cohort, 5 or 6 DR-DQ haplotypes were treated as single units for association and clustering. On average, roughly 240,000 unique TCR beta nucleotide sequences were sequenced per donor among about 400 genotyped donors of the cohort, with roughly 18% of those sequences being non-productive.

The CDR3 starts with the cysteine, ends with the phenylalanine, and has 14 residues. The DNA shown is the 42-base CDR3, in frame from base 1. Germline trimming amounts to 3 bases on V and 0 bases on J, with 1 as the count of junction bases outside the gene matches. In the germline V gene, CDR1 corresponds to SGHRS and CDR2 to YFSETQ. On this clone: Its antigen target is currently unknown. Base qualities are missing; no much larger clone stands one base away.

Results and caveats for the whole study, not just this receptor: When HLA alleles, especially DR and DQ, strongly co-occurred, TCR associations were difficult to assign to individual alleles. Several of the top co-occurrence clusters appeared to be linked to parvovirus B19, influenza, CMV and Epstein-Barr virus, according to a later analysis. Because counts were too low, some 17 rarely observed V segments, including chromosome 9 orphons, were left out of the earlier analysis of 500 to 650 of the donors. A later genetic analysis reported fewer N-insertions in productive TCRs among donors in an Asian-associated ancestry cluster than the roughly 640-donor mean. A further reported finding was that TCR beta sequences accurately predicted the HLA-A and HLA-B alleles for most subjects in the first cohort. Compared with equally common non-associated chains, HLA-associated TCR beta chains in a later analysis were more clonally expanded and had lower generation probabilities. A later genetic analysis associated a missense DCLRE1C variant with V-gene and J-gene trimming of TCR beta chains, and an independent cohort replicated the association. The sequencing pipeline was judged likely to have produced a cluster of highly shared sequence variants as a technical artifact. In vitro tests confirmed that a few of the cytomegalovirus-associated TCR beta chains recognize cytomegalovirus antigens. The only immune exposure information available for the cohort was CMV serostatus. Only TCR beta chains were sequenced in this cohort, and the absence of alpha or paired-chain data limited detectable features. In an earlier analysis of 587 of the donors, most TCR beta V segments appeared in productive rearrangements about 90% or about 30% of the time, broadly matching IMGT annotations. Specific HLA alleles were associated with roughly 17,000 TCR beta sequences at a false discovery rate of 0.05 in a later analysis. Linkage disequilibrium might explain the correlated functional status among segregating V segments, but an unknown experimental factor could not be ruled out. A total of 150 to 200 TCR beta chains were listed by the study as associated with cytomegalovirus. The classifier was reported to diagnose cytomegalovirus status with high specificity and sensitivity in both the original cohort and the validation cohort. Most CMV-associated TCR beta chains appeared to be HLA-restricted in a later analysis, and the HLA associations seemed to be driven largely by CMV exposure. Sequencing depth was assumed to be roughly uniform across donors in the presence/absence analyses, though that assumption may not hold. Because the 87-base-pair reads could not distinguish some IMGT-functional V segments, including TRBV6-2 and TRBV6-3, those segments were excluded. In a later analysis, TCR association rates were found to vary across HLA loci, with the most associated TCRs seen for DRB1 alleles and the fewest for HLA-C alleles. It was suggested by the authors that the approach could potentially be generalized to other disease states and immunological phenotypes. HLA typing was unavailable for some donors at each locus, so association tests used only the typed subset. Most TCR sequences were observed very rarely across donors, whereas some public TCRs were present in many individuals.

Receptor amplification or capture employed the immunoSEQ multiplex PCR assay. The multiplex PCR relied on a mix of 60 forward primers for TCR Vbeta segments and 13 reverse primers for TCR Jbeta segments. A multiplex PCR assay on genomic DNA amplified the CDR3 region of rearranged TCR beta genes. Amplified TCR beta libraries were sequenced as 87-base-pair reads on the Illumina HiSeq System. Regarding the original processing steps: In a later analysis, about 80 million unique TCR beta chains were counted across the 500 to 700 repertoires, and roughly 11 million of these chains were shared by at least two donors. To remove PCR and sequencing errors, raw reads were error-corrected and collapsed into unique sequences using a nearest-neighbor algorithm that merged closely related sequences. To assign V, D and J gene segments, CDR3 sequences were aligned to IMGT reference sequences. For a sequence to be retained, a match of at least six nucleotides was required to both a V gene segment and a J gene segment. A rearrangement was called productive if the CDR3 had no stop codons and remained in frame with V and J, and every other rearrangement was called non-productive. CDR3 was defined by IMGT convention, running from the second conserved V-encoded cysteine to the conserved J-encoded phenylalanine. The earlier analysis of fewer than 750 of the donors excluded sequences that lacked an unambiguous match to a single V gene segment. An earlier analysis of almost 600 of the donors classified V segments as functional when productive rearrangements were above 56.7% and as segregating when the standard deviation between donors was above 5%. A statistical classification framework was built to diagnose cytomegalovirus status from the catalog of TCR beta chain sequences. V and J gene assignment, in a later analysis, came from comparing TCR nucleotide sequences with IMGT/GENE-DB human TR gene sequences. In a later analysis, CDR3 sequences and most-parsimonious VDJ recombination scenarios were assigned using the TCRdist pipeline. A later analysis defined each TCR beta chain by its CDR3 amino acid sequence plus V-gene family, and excluded reads lacking a unique V-gene family. In a later analysis, fewer than 600 highly shared, low-generation-probability nucleotide sequences were removed to address suspected cross-contamination and a sequencing artifact. For each public chain, a later analysis derived a clonal expansion index from normalized ranks of inferred template counts within each repertoire. A later analysis computed generation probabilities with a VDJ recombination model fitted to out-of-frame rearrangements, and checked the results against IGoR. A later analysis scored TCR-TCR, TCR-HLA and TCR-CMV co-occurrence with hypergeometric tests, applying a repertoire-size bias correction to TCR pairs. To estimate false discovery rates, a later analysis permuted the HLA or CMV assignments 20 times. In a later analysis, co-occurring TCRs were grouped using DBSCAN, and TCRdist sequence similarity was added for clustering within HLA-allele-positive subsets. Repertoires with fewer than 30,000 or more than 120,000 public chains were left out of co-occurrence clustering, as were about 5 repertoires with anomalous nucleotide sharing. TCRdb re-hosts the immuneACCESS table, in-frame sequences only. Its copies lack some clones; in the studies checked, an unresolved V gene accounts for under half of them, and the cause for the rest is not known. That table furnishes V, J and clone size, whereas the DNA furnished D and trimming. Here the sample has over 95,000 clones; roughly 80% occur a single time. About 2.5% of the sample lies in the top ten.

In total, just over 650 healthy bone marrow donors made up the cohort. At the time of sampling, every cohort member was nominally healthy, though immune exposures that went unrecorded were likely present. The donor was CMV seronegative and belonged to the group of around 400 seronegative cohort members. A peripheral blood sample was provided by each donor, and peripheral blood mononuclear cells were used for TCR beta sequencing. Genomic DNA was extracted from the blood cell samples with the Qiagen DNeasy Blood Extraction Kit. The sequencing input was PBMCs. The chain is made from TRBV5-1 and TRBJ1-1, and TRBD1 matches 8 of the central bases. This clonotype was sampled from a female donor in good health and CMV-seronegative. The bases read TGCGCCAGCAGCTCAGGGGGCGTGAACACTGAAGCTTTCTTT. Translation gives CASSSGGVNTEAFF.